Presented here are 4 T cell receptor beta chains from one specimen sequenced in a study of blood T cell repertoires in COVID-19. Data came from immunoSEQ multiplex PCR; TCRdb stores just in-frame clones and leaves some out. The profile shows 140,000 to 150,000 clones, 80% of them singletons. The source material was peripheral blood. Every receptor here comes from a man aged 65-85 years who had recovered from COVID-19.

V is TRBV10-3 and J is TRBJ2-3; no definite D call. This CDR3 comprises 13 residues. Per the germline V gene, CDR1 is ENHRY and CDR2 is SYGVKD. V dropped 0 bases and J dropped 6 bases, with 7 bases sitting between them. CDR3 amino acids: CAISESWPDTQYF. CDR3 bases: TGTGCCATCAGTGAGTCCTGGCCGGATACGCAGTATTTT.

V usage is TRBV15 and J usage is TRBJ2-1; 10 bases match TRBD2. The CDR3 is 17 residues long. The V gene end was trimmed by 0 bases and the J gene end by 3 bases; junction bases not matched to a gene: 5. Germline loops: CDR1 LNHNV, CDR2 YYDKDF (reference sequence). The CDR3 DNA reads as TGTGCCACCAGCAGAGATCGGCCTAGCGGGAGCTACAATGAGCAGTTCTTC. Protein product: CATSRDRPSGSYNEQFF.

The CDR3 DNA is TGTGCCAGCAGCCAAGGCGGCGGCCACGAGCAGTACTTC. It is translated as CASSQGGGHEQYF. The chain joins TRBV3-1 (or the pseudogene TRBV3-2) to TRBJ2-7; no clear D gene. This CDR3 comprises 13 residues. V was cut by 1 base and J by 5 bases, with 9 bases left in between. Germline values: CDR1 LGHDT, CDR2 YNNKEL (reference sequence).

This chain joins TRBV9 and TRBJ2-7, with D perhaps TRBD1 (5 bases). The CDR3 extends over 15 amino acids. CDR1 SGDLS and CDR2 YYNGEE come from the germline V gene. The V end lost 0 bases, the J end lost 5 bases, and 15 bases lay between the germline ends. The CDR3 region has the DNA TGTGCCAGCAGCGTAGGGGGCCTAGACTTCGACGAGCAGTACTTC. Protein: CASSVGGLDFDEQYF.